This TCR beta chain was sequenced during a study of blood T cell repertoires in COVID-19. Germline V gene sequence: CDR1 SGHRS, CDR2 YFSETQ. Trimming removed 4 bases from V and 5 bases from J; junction bases left unmatched: 2. CDR3 size: 13 residues. This clone came up a few times. Profiling relied on immunoSEQ multiplex PCR, and the TCRdb table lists in-frame clones only, not all of them. This sample yields about 140,000 clones, of which approximately 84% are seen a single time; around 5.5% belongs to the top ten. The sequence was collected from a man aged 35 to 55 with acute COVID-19. The sequenced sample was PBMCs or T cells enriched from blood (not recorded which). This chain uses TRBV5-1 with TRBJ2-2; 7 bases map to TRBD1. The CDR3 loop reads CASSEGATGELFF. The CDR3 nucleotides are TGCGCCAGCAGCGAGGGGGCGACCGGGGAGCTGTTTTTT.